The entry below describes one T cell receptor beta chain. The entry originates in a study of blood T cell repertoires in COVID-19. About the study: Nucleic acid was either cDNA or gDNA, and it came from T cells, B-cell-depleted T cells, or PBMCs.

Sequencing used immunoSEQ multiplex PCR; TCRdb keeps in-frame clones, though not all of them. Of around 300,000 clones listed, over 80% are singletons. Two negative PCRs, clearance, or symptom resolution were required of recovered Cohort 3 donors. The TCR sequence derives from a man aged 25 to 40 who had recovered from COVID-19. The sequenced sample consisted of PBMCs or T cells enriched from blood (not recorded which).

The CDR3 sequence: CASSEQGLEYEQYF. CDR3 DNA: TGTGCCAGCAGTGAACAGGGGCTCGAATACGAGCAGTACTTC. V usage is TRBV2 and J usage is TRBJ2-7; perhaps TRBD1 as D (6 bases). This CDR3 has 14 amino acids. Germline V gives CDR1 SNHLY, CDR2 FYNNEI. V lost 2 bases, J lost 4 bases, and 12 bases lay in between.